This T cell receptor (beta chain) came from a study of shared clonotypes between healthy human individuals. The authors distributed each subset's genomic DNA evenly over several immunoSEQ plates. Measured with immunoSEQ multiplex PCR; TCRdb has only the in-frame clones, and not every one. The sample has about 380,000 clones, roughly 96% seen once. Researchers reported that CD8 memory united CD45RO+ cells with CCR7-negative CD45RA+ TemRA cells. The CDR3 spans 15 residues. Germline V gene lookup returns CDR1 GTSNPN and CDR2 SVGIG (reference sequence). V gave up 4 bases and J gave up 2 bases, with 15 bases separating them.

This chain links TRBV30 with TRBJ2-1; the D call may be TRBD1 or TRBD2 (5 bases each). The TCR sequence derives from a man aged 30-40 years in good health. The sequenced sample consisted of memory CD8+ T cells sorted from blood. Indicated subset: CD45RO+ cells pooled with CCR7-negative TemRA cells. Written as DNA, the CDR3 is TGTGCCTGGATCACCTCAGGGACCCCCTACAATGAGCAGTTCTTC. This gives the protein CAWITSGTPYNEQFF.